The 27 T cell receptor beta chains presented below share a single source sample, sequenced in a study of siplizumab effects on memory and regulatory T cells. Method: immunoSEQ multiplex PCR; TCRdb's copy keeps in-frame clones and lacks some. The repertoire holds approximately 94,000 clones, 93% seen once, with 6.5% in the top ten. The sequencing sample was made of CD8+ T cells sorted from blood. The receptors shown here come from a human donor in good health.

This clone was detected only once. This chain joins TRBV30 and TRBJ2-2, with D hard to call. Germline CDR1 reads GTSNPN; CDR2 reads SVGIG (reference sequence). The ends were cut back, 3 bases at V and 4 bases at J, with 6 bases in the middle. The CDR3 is made up of 12 amino acids. CDR3 residues: CAWRSGTGELFF. The CDR3 DNA sequence: TGTGCCTGGAGATCAGGCACCGGGGAGCTGTTTTTT. Full variable domain (missing parts from reference TRBV30 and TRBJ2-2): SQTIHQWPATLVQPVGSPLSLECTVEGTSNPNLYWYRQAAGRGLQLLFYSVGIGQISSEVPQNLSASRPQDRQFILSSKKLLLSDSGFYLCAWRSGTGELFFGEGSRLTVL.

This chain links TRBV30 with TRBJ1-2; D gene ambiguous. This CDR3 comprises 12 residues. Germline CDR1 GTSNPN, CDR2 SVGIG (reference sequence). V gave up 3 bases and J gave up 9 bases, with 14 bases separating them. CDR3 loop: CAWRDLRLSYTF. The CDR3 nucleotides read TGTGCCTGGAGAGATTTACGTTTGAGCTACACCTTC.

In nucleotides, the CDR3 is TGTGCCAGCAGTGAACACCGGGACATGGGCTCCTACGAGCAGTACTTC. This codes for CASSEHRDMGSYEQYF. This chain uses TRBV6-1 with TRBJ2-7; TRBD1 is a possible D gene (6 bases). The CDR3 has 16 amino acids. Germline V gene sequence: CDR1 MNHNS, CDR2 SASEGT. The V end was cut by 2 bases, the J end by 0 bases, with 14 bases between.

The CDR3 DNA sequence: TGTGCCAGCAGTTACGCCGACAACTACAATGAGCAGTTCTTC. It specifies CASSYADNYNEQFF. V and J are TRBV6-5 and TRBJ2-1; D unclear. Germline CDR1 and CDR2: MNHEY and SVGAGI. The V end lost 2 bases, the J end lost 3 bases, and 8 bases lay between the germline ends. This CDR3 is 14 amino acids long.

The chain links TRBV9 to TRBJ1-2; 10 bases fit TRBD1. V shed 3 bases, J shed 6 bases, and the junction held 8 bases outside the gene matches. The CDR3 is made up of 15 amino acids. Germline CDR1 is SGDLS and CDR2 is YYNGEE. CDR3 nucleotides: TGTGCCAGCAGCGGGAAGACAGGGGGCGCGAATGGCTACACCTTC. This encodes CASSGKTGGANGYTF.

The CDR3 region has the DNA TGCGCCAGCAGCCAAACCACAACCTACGAGCAGTACTTC. Amino acid sequence: CASSQTTTYEQYF. The J gene is TRBJ2-7, the V gene TRBV4-1, with D unresolved. Trimming pared 2 bases from V and 2 bases from J, leaving 7 bases between. CDR1 is MGHRA, CDR2 YSYEKL, per germline. The CDR3 consists of 13 residues.

The rearrangement links TRBV5-1 to TRBJ2-7, with TRBD1 identical over 8 bases. The CDR3 runs to 14 residues. Germline lookup yields CDR1 SGHRS and CDR2 YFSETQ. J was trimmed by 4 bases and V by 4 bases; bases with no gene match: 7. Here the CDR3 DNA reads TGCGCCAGCAGCCCCGGACAGGGACAGTACGAGCAGTACTTC. Its protein is CASSPGQGQYEQYF. The complete variable domain, with remaining parts taken from reference TRBV5-1 and TRBJ2-7, reads KAGVTQTPRYLIKTRGQQVTLSCSPISGHRSVSWYQQTPGQGLQFLFEYFSETQRNKGNFPGRFSGRQFSNSRSEMNVSTLELGDSALYLCASSPGQGQYEQYFGPGTRLTVT.

V usage is TRBV2 and J usage is TRBJ2-7; D gene ambiguous. Trimming cost V 3 bases and J 3 bases, with 3 bases left between them. CDR1 is SNHLY, CDR2 FYNNEI, per germline. The CDR3 runs 11 residues. This chain's CDR3 is CASSDGYEQYF. The CDR3 DNA follows: TGTGCCAGCAGTGACGGCTACGAGCAGTACTTC.

The V and J genes are TRBV5-1 and TRBJ1-6; D possibly corresponds to TRBD1 (6 bases). There are 15 residues in the CDR3. The germline V gene has CDR1 SGHRS and CDR2 YFSETQ. V lost 4 bases and J 5 bases, leaving 13 bases between the germline ends. The CDR3 nucleotides read TGCGCCAGCAGCGAGGGACACGGGGATAATTCACCCCTCCACTTT. It specifies CASSEGHGDNSPLHF.

V is TRBV9 and J is TRBJ1-4; D might be TRBD1 (5 bases). CDR1 is SGDLS, CDR2 YYNGEE, per germline. The CDR3 spans 14 residues. With 2 bases removed from V and 8 bases from J, the gap between germline ends came to 13 bases. CDR3 DNA sequence: TGTGCCAGCAGCGTTTCAGGGTTCGCCGAAAAACTGTTTTTT. Translating it yields CASSVSGFAEKLFF.

The chain links TRBV11-1 to TRBJ2-7; D uncertain. CDR3 length equals 13 residues. Deletions cut 3 bases from V and 0 bases from J, with 6 bases between. Germline V gene sequence: CDR1 SGHAT, CDR2 FQDESV (reference sequence). This CDR3 reads CASSLGSSYEQYF. The DNA of the CDR3 is TGTGCCAGCAGCTTGGGCAGCTCCTACGAGCAGTACTTC.

CDR3 nucleotide sequence: TGTGCCAGCAGCTTGGGCGGATACTATGGCTACACCTTC. Protein: CASSLGGYYGYTF. This rearrangement joins TRBV7-8 to TRBJ1-2, with D uncertain. Trimming pared 3 bases from V and 3 bases from J, leaving 8 bases between. The CDR3 contains 13 residues. CDR1 and CDR2 from the germline V gene are SGHVS and FQNEAQ.

V usage is TRBV23-1 and J usage is TRBJ2-1; 11 bases are shared with TRBD2. TRBV23-1 is an ORF, and what it does is uncertain. Losses at the gene ends were 4 bases for V and 7 bases for J; bases not matched to a gene: 6. CDR3 length equals 15 residues. The chain's CDR3 is CASSPLAGVVNEQFF. In DNA form, the CDR3 reads TGCGCCAGCAGTCCACTAGCGGGAGTTGTAAATGAGCAGTTCTTC.

In its sample, this clone was seen once. The chain combines TRBV6-1 with TRBJ2-5; TRBD1 aligns across 9 bases. V was pared by 1 base and J by 7 bases, with 4 bases of the junction left unmatched. CDR1 and CDR2 (germline): MNHNS, SASEGT. The CDR3 contains 14 residues. DNA for the CDR3: TGTGCCAGCAGTGAAGGGACAGGGGTGGGGACCCAGTACTTC. It yields the protein CASSEGTGVGTQYF.

This clone was counted a single time. This sequence joins TRBV12-5 and TRBJ1-5; 8 nucleotides line up with TRBD1. The CDR3 totals 15 residues. Trimming removed 6 bases from V and 4 bases from J; junction bases left unmatched: 8. CDR1 and CDR2 from the germline V gene are LGHNT and FRNRAP. The CDR3 sequence is CASGAPGQANQPQHF. The CDR3 DNA follows: TGTGCTAGTGGGGCACCGGGACAGGCGAATCAGCCCCAGCATTTT.

The count of this clone is one. This chain uses TRBV7-9 with TRBJ2-1, with unresolved D. The length of the CDR3 is 13 residues. In germline, CDR1 is SEHNR, CDR2 FQNEAQ (reference sequence). V lost 2 bases, J lost 3 bases, and 5 bases lay in between. This CDR3 reads CASSLTNYNEQFF. The CDR3 DNA reads TGTGCCAGCAGCTTAACTAACTACAATGAGCAGTTCTTC. Looking up the rest from reference TRBV7-9 and TRBJ2-1 gives the full variable domain: DTGVSQNPRHKITKRGQNVTFRCDPISEHNRLYWYRQTLGQGPEFLTYFQNEAQLEKSRLLSDRFSAERPKGSFSTLEIQRTEQGDSAMYLCASSLTNYNEQFFGPGTRLTVL.

The chain carries TRBV4-1 and TRBJ2-2; 9 nucleotides align to TRBD2. The CDR3 extends over 16 amino acids. CDR1 and CDR2 from the germline V gene are MGHRA and YSYEKL. V dropped 3 bases and J dropped 3; count of bases not matched to a gene: 5. This chain's CDR3 is CASSQAGGRHTGELFF. The CDR3 DNA follows: TGCGCCAGCAGCCAGGCGGGGGGGCGACACACCGGGGAGCTGTTTTTT.

The genes are TRBV7-9 and TRBJ1-1; possible D gene TRBD1, 6 bases. The V and J ends lost 5 bases and 5 bases respectively, with 18 bases between them. The CDR3 length is 15 residues. The germline V gene encodes CDR1 SEHNR and CDR2 FQNEAQ (reference sequence). The CDR3 loop is CASSHPDSPGTEAFF. The CDR3 bases are TGTGCCAGCAGCCATCCGGACAGCCCGGGGACTGAAGCTTTCTTT.

This clone was seen just once. As DNA, the CDR3 is TGTGCCAGCACCAAATGGGACGTAGCCAAAAACATTCAGTACTTC. Translated, it gives CASTKWDVAKNIQYF. The chain is built from TRBV6-1 and TRBJ2-4; the D call may be TRBD1 or TRBD2 (5 bases each). The CDR3 is 15 residues long. V was cut by 7 bases and J by 0 bases, with 13 bases left in between. CDR1 and CDR2 (germline): MNHNS, SASEGT.

V gene TRBV5-1 combines with J gene TRBJ2-1, with 13 bases lining up with TRBD2. Germline assignment: CDR1 SGHRS and CDR2 YFSETQ. The ends lost 3 bases at V and 6 bases at J; junction bases unmatched: 3. The CDR3 totals 15 residues. CDR3 sequence reads: CASSWTSGSRNEQFF. DNA for the CDR3: TGCGCCAGCAGCTGGACTAGCGGGAGTCGCAATGAGCAGTTCTTC.

The V gene is TRBV19, the J gene TRBJ1-5; the D gene is possibly TRBD1 (6 bases). In germline, CDR1 is LNHDA, CDR2 SQIVND (reference sequence). This CDR3 has 17 amino acids. Trimming took 9 bases from V and 0 from J, leaving 21 bases between them. CDR3 residues: CASLSGHNFYSNQPQHF. The CDR3 DNA reads as TGTGCCAGCCTCTCGGGACACAATTTTTATAGCAATCAGCCCCAGCATTTT.

The chain links TRBV19 to TRBJ1-1; possible D gene TRBD1, 6 bases. This CDR3 has 14 residues. CDR1 LNHDA and CDR2 SQIVND come from the germline V gene (reference sequence). Trimming pared 1 base from V and 4 bases from J, leaving 10 bases between. In DNA, the CDR3 is TGTGCCAGTAGTATAGGGGACACAGGCACTGAAGCTTTCTTT. Translation gives CASSIGDTGTEAFF. The variable domain in full, with the rest retrieved from reference TRBV19 and TRBJ1-1, is DGGITQSPKYLFRKEGQNVTLSCEQNLNHDAMYWYRQDPGQGLRLIYYSQIVNDFQKGDIAEGYSVSREKKESFPLTVTSAQKNPTAFYLCASSIGDTGTEAFFGQGTRLTVV.

The chain combines TRBV9 with TRBJ2-7; weak D call: TRBD1 (7 bases). CDR1 and CDR2 (germline): SGDLS, YYNGEE. This CDR3 has 15 amino acids. The V and J ends lost 0 bases and 3 bases respectively, with 13 bases between them. The CDR3: CASSVGGQGGYEQYF. DNA for the CDR3: TGTGCCAGCAGCGTAGGCGGGCAGGGGGGCTACGAGCAGTACTTC.

The V call is TRBV4-1, the J call TRBJ1-5; D gene unclear. Per the germline V gene, CDR1 is MGHRA and CDR2 is YSYEKL. Trimming took 2 bases from V and 3 from J, leaving 2 bases between them. This CDR3 region has 12 residues. The CDR3 protein is CASSQPNQPQHF. CDR3 in DNA: TGCGCCAGCAGCCAACCCAATCAGCCCCAGCATTTT.

In its sample, this clone was seen once. The V and J genes are TRBV14 and TRBJ2-2; D is uncertain. The CDR3 loop spans 16 amino acids. Between the trimmed V and J ends, which lost 0 bases and 1 base, there was a span of 9 bases. Per the germline V gene, CDR1 is SGHDN and CDR2 is FVKESK. The CDR3 spells CASSQEAPRNTGELFF. CDR3 nucleotides: TGTGCCAGCAGCCAAGAGGCTCCTCGGAACACCGGGGAGCTGTTTTTT.

Details on this clone: At one boundary the junction diverges from the germline segment, which might be a read error. V and J are TRBV7-7 and TRBJ2-7; TRBD2 is a possible D gene (5 bases). CDR1 is SSHAT, CDR2 FNYEAQ, per germline (reference sequence). The CDR3 spans 14 residues. The CDR3 bases are TGTGCTAGCAGCCCTCTCCCGGGGACCTACGAGCAGTACTTC. As protein: CASSPLPGTYEQYF.

This clone was picked up one time. The chain combines TRBV9 with TRBJ2-5, with 11 bases that match TRBD2. Trimming took 3 bases from V and 0 from J; bases not matched to a gene: 1. The germline V gene encodes CDR1 SGDLS and CDR2 YYNGEE. The CDR3 is 15 residues long. The CDR3 spells CASSASGGYQETQYF. The CDR3 bases are TGTGCCAGCAGCGCTAGCGGGGGGTACCAAGAGACCCAGTACTTC.